The present T cell receptor beta chain was sequenced within a study of glioma-infiltrating T cells. A remark on this clonotype: Its antigen remains unknown.

The iRepertoire nested amplicon-rescue multiplex PCR amplified TCR alpha and beta CDR3s from RNA. Input was roughly 95-400 ng of tissue mRNA or PBMC total RNA. TCRdb fed the multiplex PCR reads into MiXCR, producing one record per CDR3 protein. This sample has fewer than 200,000 distinct CDR3 sequences, with about 40% found just once. V lost 1 base and J lost 11, with 9 bases in between. There are 13 residues in the CDR3. Per germline, CDR1 MNHEY and CDR2 SMNVEV (reference sequence). Whole-study results and caveats: Only very few CDR3 sequences appeared in both tissue and blood. Tissue-blood divergence was below expectation in non-neoplastic patients, above in gliomas.

This TCR was sampled from a human donor with low-grade glioma or glioblastoma, undergoing nonglioma brain surgery, or in good health (not recorded which). The chain employs TRBV27 and TRBJ1-6; unclear D gene. Sequencing used glioma tissue, nonneoplastic brain tissue, or PBMCs (not recorded which). CDR3 DNA sequence: TGTGCCAGCAGTTTATTTGGGAATCCACCCCTCCACTTT. It is translated as CASSLFGNPPLHF.